These T cell receptor beta chains were read from a single sample in a study of T cells expressing NK-cell markers. TCRdb re-called the 5' RACE reads, yielding one record per CDR3 amino acid sequence without DNA. The specimen's table records 120,000 to 150,000 distinct CDR3 sequences. The sequenced material came from blood T cells: a sorted CD56 or NKG2C T cell subset, CD4+ or CD8+ T cells, or bulk PBMC T cells (not recorded which). These TCRs come from a man aged 18 to 29 in good health. Each CDR3 is given with its conserved first and last residue.

cdr3_length j_call v_call cdr3_aa
15 TRBJ2-7 TRBV14 CASSHPGTGGYEQYF
11 TRBJ2-1 TRBV7-9 CASSASNEQFF
16 TRBJ2-3 TRBV7-9 CASSSDTGQSTDTQYF
14 TRBJ2-7 TRBV7-9 CASSSATGSYEQYF
14 TRBJ1-3 TRBV15 CATSNPGQGNTIYF
15 TRBJ2-5 TRBV7-9 CASSVDVIWGETQYF
13 TRBJ2-6 TRBV29-1 CSVEGDGANVLTF
18 TRBJ2-5 TRBV5-1 CASSLSPGATNLQETQYF
16 TRBJ1-2 TRBV12-3/TRBV12-4 CASSPRHSSPYYGYTF
17 TRBJ2-2 TRBV4-3 CASTTFLGGKDTGELFF
15 TRBJ2-3 TRBV7-9 CASSLRGLEYGTQYF
16 TRBJ2-1 TRBV19 CASSIRVLAAYNEQFF
11 TRBJ2-1 TRBV5-6 CASSSSHEQFF
13 TRBJ2-1 TRBV5-6 CASSLNSGIEQFF
14 TRBJ2-2 TRBV29-1 CSVLGTGGTGELFF
18 TRBJ2-7 TRBV4-2 CASSQVGKFGQVAYEQYF
17 TRBJ2-1 TRBV4-1 CASSQIVAGSSYNEQFF
12 TRBJ1-1 TRBV20-1 CSAREGHTEAFF
13 TRBJ2-7 TRBV19 CASSMGSYYEQYF
16 TRBJ2-3 TRBV11-2 CASSFFPSGSTDTQYF
14 TRBJ2-1 TRBV5-1 CASSLDTAGHEQFF
14 TRBJ2-7 TRBV29-1 CSKKLGQGAREQYF
15 TRBJ2-7 TRBV27 CASSSMAGEEYEQYF
19 TRBJ2-1 TRBV29-1 CSVEILGGLAGNSYNEQFF
14 TRBJ2-1 TRBV19 CAASGRPAGNEQFF
14 TRBJ2-3 TRBV11-2 CASTEAGGADTQYF
12 TRBJ1-1 TRBV7-9 CASRAEATEAFF
16 TRBJ2-7 TRBV3-1 CASSQGPGTGWVQQYF
14 TRBJ2-1 TRBV6-2/TRBV6-3 CASSLSGPLNEQFF
15 TRBJ2-3 TRBV10-3 CAISDVGRGTDTQYF
11 TRBJ2-1 TRBV12-3/TRBV12-4 CASSPGYEQFF
16 TRBJ2-1 TRBV9 CASSVARSGSYNEQFF
16 TRBJ2-3 TRBV4-1 CASSQELAASTDTQYF
11 TRBJ1-2 TRBV6-5 CASMSGYGYTF
15 TRBJ2-1 TRBV20-1 CSATSSGRALREQFF
16 TRBJ2-3 TRBV24-1 CATWTGATQFTDTQYF